Listed here are 9 T cell receptor beta chains from one sample, sequenced in a study of CXCR3-negative and CXCR3-positive naive CD8 T cells. Study outcomes and limitations: In CXCR3-positive naive cells, the TRB CDR3s were more hydrophobic than in CXCR3-negative naive cells.

UMI-labeled 5' RACE TRB cDNA libraries were prepared from the cells. TCRdb re-called the 5' RACE reads; one entry per CDR3 protein, DNA not given. The sample table includes some 120,000 distinct CDR3 sequences. No antigen has been assigned to these receptors. The sample was naive CXCR3+ CD8+ T cells from blood. Subset described: CD45RO-CCR7+CD27+CD95- naive CD8+ T cells expressing CXCR3 (TNR3+). The receptors derive from a human donor in good health. Some clones in this sample may be carry-over from other donors' samples.

This chain uses TRBV5-4 with TRBJ2-3. The germline gives CDR1 SGHNT, CDR2 YYREEE (reference sequence). This CDR3 comprises 15 residues. The CDR3 loop is CASSFRFLVPDTQYF.

This sequence joins TRBV6-5 and TRBJ2-7. CDR3 size: 15 residues. Germline-derived CDR1 and CDR2 are MNHEY and SVGAGI. The CDR3 loop reads CASSYSRTQESGQYF.

The chain recombines TRBV5-1 with TRBJ1-5; TCRdb's D gene call, TRBD1, goes unchecked for lack of DNA. CDR1 is SGHRS and CDR2 is YFSETQ in the germline V gene. The CDR3 loop spans 15 amino acids. CDR3 in amino acids: CAGSLEGGAGRPQHF.

V and J are TRBV4-1 and TRBJ1-2; the D call of TRBD1 rests on TCRdb alone, since no DNA is present to check it. Germline V gene lookup returns CDR1 MGHRA and CDR2 YSYEKL. The CDR3 has 17 amino acids. The CDR3 loop reads CASSQVPTPTGTHGYTF.

The V and J genes are TRBV5-6 and TRBJ2-1. The germline V gene encodes CDR1 SGHDT and CDR2 YYEEEE. The CDR3 covers 13 residues. The CDR3 protein is CASSLEKQDEQFF.

The V gene is TRBV7-6, the J gene TRBJ2-3; TCRdb's D gene call, TRBD2, goes unchecked for lack of DNA. Germline assignment: CDR1 SGHVS and CDR2 FNYEAQ. The CDR3 is 16 residues long. The CDR3 protein is CASSFLGSGSTDTQYF.

CDR3 loop: CASSPRDLDRGNHSPLHF. The gene calls are TRBV7-2 and TRBJ1-6; TCRdb gives TRBD1 as the D gene, but with no DNA this cannot be confirmed. Germline values: CDR1 SGHTA, CDR2 FQGNSA. The CDR3 length is 18 residues.

The chain carries TRBV7-9 and TRBJ2-2. CDR1 and CDR2 from the germline V gene are SEHNR and FQNEAQ (reference sequence). The length of the CDR3 is 14 residues. CDR3 sequence reads: CASSGRLGAGELFF.

J is TRBJ2-7 and V is TRBV2; TCRdb reports TRBD1, a call that lacks DNA to check it against. The germline V gene encodes CDR1 SNHLY and CDR2 FYNNEI. The CDR3 sequence is 16 residues long. The CDR3 reads CASSELGQIGGYEQYF.